The 17 T cell receptor beta chains listed next were all sequenced from one sample in a study of blood T cell repertoires in COVID-19. Only in-frame clones appear in the TCRdb table, and some are missing; sequencing was by immunoSEQ multiplex PCR. Of roughly 250,000 clones listed, around 87% are singletons. Sequenced sample: peripheral blood. These receptors all stem from a woman in her forties or fifties with acute or convalescent COVID-19.

The rearrangement joins TRBV4-3 to TRBJ2-3, with TRBD2 identical over 13 bases. The J segment lost 3 bases and the V segment lost 4 bases, leaving 16 bases of the junction unmatched. The CDR3 has 20 residues. The germline V gene encodes CDR1 LGHNA and CDR2 YSLEER. CDR3 in amino acids: CASSPIGLAGDGGGTDTQYF. The CDR3, as DNA: TGCGCCAGCAGCCCTATAGGACTAGCGGGAGATGGGGGAGGTACAGATACGCAGTATTTT.

This rearrangement joins TRBV27 to TRBJ2-2, with D unresolved. Trimming stripped 2 bases from V and 0 bases from J, with 4 bases between. Germline lookup yields CDR1 MNHEY and CDR2 SMNVEV (reference sequence). CDR3 length: 14 residues. CDR3 loop: CASSLQTNTGELFF. The CDR3 bases are TGTGCCAGCAGTTTACAGACGAACACCGGGGAGCTGTTTTTT.

V usage is TRBV27 and J usage is TRBJ2-7; 9 nucleotides line up with TRBD1. Germline V gives CDR1 MNHEY, CDR2 SMNVEV (reference sequence). The J segment lost 2 bases and the V segment lost 4 bases, leaving 12 bases of the junction unmatched. CDR3 length: 17 amino acids. CDR3 sequence (DNA): TGTGCCAGCAGTTCGATCCTAACCGGGACAGGGACCTACGAGCAGTACTTC. As protein: CASSSILTGTGTYEQYF.

As regards this clone: At the DNA level, this CDR3 is encoded by other sequences in the same sample as well. The rearrangement links TRBV7-2 to TRBJ1-1; D not resolved. V dropped 1 base and J dropped 2 bases, with 8 bases sitting between them. Germline lookup yields CDR1 SGHTA and CDR2 FQGNSA. This CDR3 has 14 residues. The CDR3 sequence: CASSLVTGNTEAFF. Written as DNA, the CDR3 is TGTGCCAGCAGCTTAGTCACGGGAAACACTGAAGCTTTCTTT.

J is TRBJ1-2 and V is TRBV19; D not resolved. The ends were cut back, 3 bases at V and 4 bases at J, with 9 bases in the middle. Germline CDR1 is LNHDA and CDR2 is SQIVND (reference sequence). The CDR3 runs to 13 residues. The CDR3 is CASSIRRLYGYTF. In DNA form, the CDR3 reads TGTGCCAGTAGTATTCGCAGACTCTATGGCTACACCTTC.

V gene TRBV4-2 combines with J gene TRBJ1-1; tentative D call: TRBD1 (6 bases). Trimming took off 1 base at V and 1 base at J, with 16 bases between the two ends. CDR1 LGHNA and CDR2 YNFKEQ come from the germline V gene. The CDR3 runs 17 residues. CDR3 protein: CASSQVGLGQTNTEAFF. The CDR3 nucleotides read TGTGCCAGCAGCCAAGTCGGACTCGGACAGACGAACACTGAAGCTTTCTTT.

The chain recombines TRBV28 with TRBJ2-7, with D unclear. The CDR3 runs to 14 residues. Looked up from germline, CDR1 is MDHEN and CDR2 is SYDVKM. The V gene lost 2 bases and the J gene lost 2 bases, with 10 bases spanning the gap. CDR3 coding DNA: TGTGCCAGCAGTTTAGGAGTGAGAACCTACGAGCAGTACTTC. Its translation is CASSLGVRTYEQYF.

The chain recombines TRBV6-2 or TRBV6-3 with TRBJ1-1; D is perhaps TRBD1 (6 bases). The CDR3 consists of 16 residues. Trimming took 0 bases from V and 0 from J, leaving 11 bases between them. Germline CDR1 MNHEY, CDR2 SVGEGT. This CDR3 is CASSYSGQSMNTEAFF. For the CDR3, the DNA is TGTGCCAGCAGTTACTCGGGACAATCGATGAACACTGAAGCTTTCTTT.

The genes are TRBV3-1 (or the pseudogene TRBV3-2) and TRBJ1-5; D is perhaps TRBD1 (5 bases). V lost 7 bases, J lost 6 bases, and 10 bases lay in between. This CDR3 has 12 residues. The germline CDR1 and CDR2 sequences are LGHDT and YNNKEL (reference sequence). The CDR3 DNA reads TGTGCCAGCAACCGGAGGGGTCAGCCCCAGCATTTT. This gives the protein CASNRRGQPQHF.

The gene calls are TRBV24-1 and TRBJ2-2; D not certain. CDR3 length: 12 residues. The V gene's germline CDR1 is KGHDR and CDR2 SFDVKD. The germline V and J ends were trimmed by 7 bases and 3 bases, with 5 bases remaining between them. Here the CDR3 reads CATRAYTGELFF. The CDR3 coding sequence is TGTGCCACCAGAGCCTACACCGGGGAGCTGTTTTTT.

The chain couples TRBV5-4 to TRBJ1-5, with D hard to call. V was pared by 0 bases and J by 7 bases, with 5 bases between. CDR1 is SGHNT, CDR2 YYREEE, per germline (reference sequence). This CDR3 comprises 12 residues. The CDR3 loop is CASSLDGQPQHF. CDR3 bases: TGTGCCAGCAGCTTGGACGGGCAGCCCCAGCATTTT.

This clone was seen only a few times. The chain links TRBV19 to TRBJ1-5, with a possible D match to TRBD1 (5 bases). Germline V gene lookup returns CDR1 LNHDA and CDR2 SQIVND (reference sequence). There are 15 residues in the CDR3. With 0 bases removed from V and 6 bases from J, the gap between germline ends came to 12 bases. CDR3 nucleotides: TGTGCCAGTAGTATAGATCTGACCAGGGCTCAGCCCCAGCATTTT. Translation: CASSIDLTRAQPQHF. Based on the CDR3 plus reference TRBV19 and TRBJ1-5, the full variable domain is DGGITQSPKYLFRKEGQNVTLSCEQNLNHDAMYWYRQDPGQGLRLIYYSQIVNDFQKGDIAEGYSVSREKKESFPLTVTSAQKNPTAFYLCASSIDLTRAQPQHFGDGTRLSIL.

The rearrangement joins TRBV27 to TRBJ1-2; possibly TRBD1 for D (5 bases). The germline V and J ends were trimmed by 2 bases and 4 bases, with 14 bases remaining between them. CDR3 length: 15 amino acids. Germline CDR1 MNHEY, CDR2 SMNVEV (reference sequence). The CDR3 protein is CASSLGAGRAYGYTF. The DNA of the CDR3 is TGTGCCAGCAGTTTAGGGGCAGGGAGGGCCTATGGCTACACCTTC.

This clone was recorded a few times. Other DNA sequences in this sample translate to the same CDR3. The rearrangement uses TRBV7-3 and TRBJ2-3; 7 nucleotides agree with TRBD2. Germline V CDR1 and CDR2: SGHTA, FQGTGA. There are 15 residues in the CDR3. The J segment lost 0 bases and the V segment lost 0 bases, leaving 0 bases of the junction unmatched. The DNA of the CDR3 is TGTGCCAGCAGCTTAACGGGACTAAGCACAGATACGCAGTATTTT. Its protein is CASSLTGLSTDTQYF. Combining the CDR3 with reference TRBV7-3 and TRBJ2-3 gives the whole variable domain GAGVSQTPSNKVTEKGKYVELRCDPISGHTALYWYRQSLGQGPEFLIYFQGTGAADDSGLPNDRFFAVRPEGSVSTLKIQRTERGDSAVYLCASSLTGLSTDTQYFGPGTRLTVL.

The genes are TRBV6-4 and TRBJ2-5; TRBD2 is a possible D gene (5 bases). V dropped 2 bases and J dropped 7 bases, with 8 bases sitting between them. Germline-derived CDR1 and CDR2 are MRHNA and SNTAGT. The CDR3 consists of 12 residues. This chain's CDR3 is CASSDGRGTQYF. The CDR3 region has the DNA TGTGCCAGCAGTGACGGACGGGGGACCCAGTACTTC.

The V call is TRBV7-2, the J call TRBJ2-7, with D unresolved. From germline, CDR1 is SGHTA and CDR2 FQGNSA. There are 14 residues in the CDR3. V was cut by 0 bases and J by 3 bases, with 9 bases left in between. The CDR3 bases are TGTGCCAGCAGCTTAGCGAGGAGTTTCTACGAGCAGTACTTC. Protein sequence: CASSLARSFYEQYF.

The rearrangement joins TRBV5-4 to TRBJ1-3; D is perhaps TRBD1 (5 bases). This CDR3 has 15 amino acids. The V gene lost 4 bases and the J gene lost 2 bases, with 13 bases spanning the gap. Germline CDR1 reads SGHNT; CDR2 reads YYREEE (reference sequence). The DNA for the CDR3 is TGTGCCAGCAGCCCCGCCGGAGGGGCTGGAAACACCATATATTTT. The encoded protein is CASSPAGGAGNTIYF.